These 8 T cell receptor beta chains came from one sample sequenced in a study of blood T cells in healthy people across ages. For the second PCR, which ran for 7 to 11 cycles, a sample-barcoded 5' primer and a J-beta primer mix were used. TCRdb reanalysed the 5' RACE reads using MiXCR and keeps one entry per CDR3 protein. The sample consists of approximately 800,000 distinct CDR3 sequences, roughly 60% of them appearing once. Sequenced sample: blood. The receptors stem from a young man in good health.

J is TRBJ1-4 and V is TRBV20-1; D is perhaps TRBD1 (5 bases). The V and J ends lost 6 bases and 12 bases respectively, with 23 bases between them. This CDR3 is built from 14 residues. Per the germline V gene, CDR1 is DFQATT and CDR2 is SNEGSKA (reference sequence). CDR3 coding DNA: TGCAGTGCAACCGGGACTTCCTTAGTGACGGAACTGTTTTTT. Translated, it gives CSATGTSLVTELFF.

This clonotype was counted between two and nine times. The V call is TRBV6-2 or TRBV6-3, the J call TRBJ2-1; no clear D. V shed 6 bases and J shed 8 bases, with 11 bases lying between them. CDR3 length equals 12 residues. CDR1 is MNHEY, CDR2 SVGEGT, per germline. The CDR3 DNA reads as TGTGCCAGCAGACAACGCCTCCATGAGCAGTTCTTC. This gives the protein CASRQRLHEQFF.

V is TRBV28 and J is TRBJ2-7; weak D call: TRBD1 (5 bases). The CDR3 sequence is 18 residues long. CDR1 is MDHEN and CDR2 is SYDVKM in the germline V gene. Deletions cut 1 base from V and 3 bases from J, with 22 bases between. The CDR3 coding sequence is TGTGCCAGCAGTTTATACCGAAAACAGGTCCTAAAGAACTACGAGCAGTACTTC. This translates into CASSLYRKQVLKNYEQYF.

V gene TRBV27 combines with J gene TRBJ2-1, with D perhaps being TRBD1 or TRBD2 (5 bases each). V was pared by 3 bases and J by 14 bases, with 14 bases between. The CDR3 is 12 amino acids. Germline V lookup: CDR1 MNHEY, CDR2 SMNVEV (reference sequence). CDR3 DNA: TGTGCCAGCAGTTTGGGACGGACAAGGGAGTTCTTC. It is translated as CASSLGRTREFF.

This clonotype came up a few times. The CDR3 DNA is TGTGCCAGCAGCCAAAGGGGGATTGAAGATACGCAGTATTTT. This encodes CASSQRGIEDTQYF. The rearrangement links TRBV3-1 to TRBJ2-3, with D perhaps matching TRBD1 (6 bases). The V gene's germline CDR1 is LGHDT and CDR2 YNNKEL (reference sequence). This CDR3 region has 14 residues. V lost 2 bases and J 5 bases, leaving 11 bases between the germline ends.

V and J are TRBV10-3 and TRBJ2-1; TRBD2 matches at 8 bases. Germline-derived CDR1 and CDR2 are ENHRY and SYGVKD. Unmatched junction bases numbered 0, after V lost 3 bases and J lost 5 bases. CDR3 length equals 13 residues. This CDR3 reads CAISELADNEQFF. CDR3 in DNA: TGTGCCATCAGTGAACTAGCGGACAATGAGCAGTTCTTC.

The V and J genes are TRBV7-2 and TRBJ1-4; 7 bases align to TRBD1. CDR1 is SGHTA and CDR2 is FQGNSA in the germline V gene. Trimming took 5 bases from V and 6 from J; bases not matched to a gene: 9. This CDR3 comprises 15 residues. DNA for the CDR3: TGTGCCAGCAGCCCTAACACCGGGACAGATGAAAAACTGTTTTTT. Residues: CASSPNTGTDEKLFF.

This chain connects TRBV3-1 to TRBJ2-1, with D possibly being TRBD1 (6 bases). Germline CDR1 and CDR2: LGHDT and YNNKEL (reference sequence). The V end was cut by 6 bases, the J end by 3 bases, with 9 bases between. The CDR3 is made up of 13 amino acids. CDR3 coding DNA: TGTGCCAGCAGACGGGACAACTACAATGAGCAGTTCTTC. This encodes CASRRDNYNEQFF.